This T cell receptor (beta chain) was sequenced in a study of shared clonotypes between healthy human individuals (dated by TCRdb to the early 2020s). Regarding the research as a whole: Two women and three men aged 18 to 49 years were included in the cohort. Libraries were prepared and TCR repertoires were sequenced by different laboratories using diverse techniques, in order to increase sequencing depth and limit assay-specific biases. Per donor, leukapheresis produced somewhere between about 0.8 and 9 billion PBMCs. For each donor, CD4 naive and CD4 memory were each given three plates, CD8 naive was given two plates, and CD8 memory was given one plate. To estimate repertoire size and how much clonotype sharing occurs between individuals, the study deeply sequenced the blood TCR repertoires of roughly 5 healthy adults.

After removal of 0 bases from V and 0 bases from J, the junction retains 8 bases not matched to a gene. Sequences GTSNPN (CDR1) and SVGIG (CDR2) are obtained from the germline V gene (reference sequence). The cysteine opens and the phenylalanine closes a CDR3 of 17 amino acids. Just CDR3 DNA is preserved here, 51 bases in frame from base 1. Using the deep immunoSEQ assay, multiplex PCR amplified TCR CDR3 regions from genomic DNA. For each cell subset, the extracted genomic DNA was distributed evenly across all wells of several immunoSEQ 96-well plates, and each plate served as one replicate. For sorted subsets, each replicate PCR was loaded with approximately 200 ng genomic DNA, equivalent to roughly 30,000 T cell genomes. Purified libraries were quantified with a Qubit 3.0 fluorometer, sized on a Bioanalyzer 2100, and re-quantified with the KAPA Library Quantification kit. Every immunoSEQ 96-well plate was sequenced on a separate single-read 150-cycle Illumina NextSeq 550 flow cell. From the authors' description of their analysis: Because the immunoSEQ output included only junctional sequences and no quality scores, the filtering could not be the same as the filtering used for full-length reads. To assign V/J genes and CDR3, sequences were annotated using PyIR, a Python wrapper for IgBLAST v1.9, with IMGT germline references. Any read was removed if the V/J assignment was weak (E-value above 1e-6), the CDR3 was missing, or the read contained stop codons, out-of-frame junctions, or ambiguous translated residues. V3J clonotypes were defined by identical inferred V gene, J gene, and CDR3 amino acid sequence. To compute the percentage overlap between repertoires, the number of shared unique clonotypes was divided by the size of the smaller repertoire. Repertoire richness was assessed with RTK rarefaction, the Chao1 estimator, and Recon v2.1 estimates of unobserved clonotypes. For all TCRbeta clonotypes obtained by the gDNA method from four donors, generation probabilities were computed with OLGA. TCRdb's version of the immuneACCESS table is confined to in-frame rearrangements and falls short of the full clone set. An unresolved V gene accounts for under half of the shortfall where checked; the remainder is of unknown origin. V and J calls and clone size are those listed in that table; D and trimming were worked out from the DNA. The sample profile shows 2 million to 2.5 million clones; about 95% of them were found once. The ten most abundant clones make up roughly 1.1% of the sample.

As for this clone: Its antigen remains unidentified. No per-base quality is available; no much larger clone lies one base away.

The paper as a whole reports these results and caveats: Based on pairwise subsampling, the degree of clonotype sharing among donors was expected to be affected by sequencing depth. Only blood was sampled, and tissue TCR repertoires likely differ from those in blood. Estimated clonotype richness was generally larger for naive than for memory subsets. Clonotypes shared by all four sorted-subset donors showed higher generation probabilities than non-shared clonotypes. Incomplete sequencing was indicated by rarefaction of sorted-subset datasets, despite the large sequencing depth. The small number of donors limited the genetic and exposure-history diversity represented. Roughly 5% of naive CD4, around 3.6% of naive CD8, 2.3% of memory CD4, and around 0.42% of memory CD8 clonotypes were shared across four donors.

For the CD8 naive samples, CD45RO-negative cells were positively selected for CCR7, yielding a CD45RA+CCR7+ population from which TemRA cells were excluded. The donors were healthy, HIV-negative adults with no recently reported acute infections or vaccinations. Every donor was a Caucasian adult residing in Nashville, Tennessee, USA. Blood was obtained by leukapheresis, after which PBMCs were separated by Ficoll-Histopaque density gradient centrifugation and cryopreserved in liquid nitrogen vapor phase. Analytical flow cytometry was used to check the purity and quantity of each magnetically sorted T cell population. Genomic DNA was isolated from every sorted fraction and measured by UV absorbance on a Nanodrop 2000c.

This chain joins TRBV30 to TRBJ2-5, and 9 junction bases match TRBD1. The TCR originated in a man aged 18 to 35 in good health. Sequencing input: naive CD8+ T cells sorted from blood. The cell subset or site label corresponds to: CD45RA+CCR7+. The CDR3 protein sequence reads: CAWSVPGTGLYQETQYF. Read as DNA, the sequence is TGTGCCTGGAGTGTACCGGGGACAGGGTTGTACCAAGAGACCCAGTACTTC.